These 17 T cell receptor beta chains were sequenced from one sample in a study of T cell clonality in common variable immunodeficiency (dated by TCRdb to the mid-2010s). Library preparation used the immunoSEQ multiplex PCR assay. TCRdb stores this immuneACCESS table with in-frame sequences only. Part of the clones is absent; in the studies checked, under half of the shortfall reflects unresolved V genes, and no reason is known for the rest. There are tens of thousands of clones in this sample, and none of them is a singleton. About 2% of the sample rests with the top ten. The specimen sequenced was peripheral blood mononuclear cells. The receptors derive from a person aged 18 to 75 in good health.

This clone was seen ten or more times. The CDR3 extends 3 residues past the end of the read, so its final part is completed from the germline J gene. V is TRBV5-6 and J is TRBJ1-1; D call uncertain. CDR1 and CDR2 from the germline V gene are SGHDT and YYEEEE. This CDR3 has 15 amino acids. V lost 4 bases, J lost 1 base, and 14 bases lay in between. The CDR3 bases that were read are TGTGCCAGCAGCCTCGGCACCGGGTGGAACACTGAA. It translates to CASSLGTGWNTE. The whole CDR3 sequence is CASSLGTGWNTEAFF.

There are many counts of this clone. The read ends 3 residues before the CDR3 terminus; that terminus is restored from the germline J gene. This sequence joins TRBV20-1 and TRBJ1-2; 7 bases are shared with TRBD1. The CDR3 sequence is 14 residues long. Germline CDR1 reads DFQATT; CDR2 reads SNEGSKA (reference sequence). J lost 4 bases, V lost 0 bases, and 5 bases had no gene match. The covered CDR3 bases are TGCAGTGCTAGAGAAGGAGACAGGGTCTATGGC. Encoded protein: CSAREGDRVYG. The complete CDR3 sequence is CSAREGDRVYGYTF.

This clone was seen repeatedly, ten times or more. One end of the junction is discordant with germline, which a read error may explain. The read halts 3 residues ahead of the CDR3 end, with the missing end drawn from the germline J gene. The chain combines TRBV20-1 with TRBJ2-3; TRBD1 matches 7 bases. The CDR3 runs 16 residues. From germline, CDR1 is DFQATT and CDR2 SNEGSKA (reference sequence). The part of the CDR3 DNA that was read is TGCAGTGCTGTCCCAGCGACAGGGTGGGGCCCAGAGACG. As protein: CSAVPATGWGPET. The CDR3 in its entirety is CSAVPATGWGPETQYF.

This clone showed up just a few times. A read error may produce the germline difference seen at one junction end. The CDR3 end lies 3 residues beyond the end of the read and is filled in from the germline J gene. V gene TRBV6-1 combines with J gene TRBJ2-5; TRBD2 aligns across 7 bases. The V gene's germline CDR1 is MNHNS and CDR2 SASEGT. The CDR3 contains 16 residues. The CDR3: CASSQASGVGQETQYF. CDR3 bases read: TGTGCCAGCAGTCAAGCAAGCGGGGTGGGTCAAGAGACC.

The CDR3 spells CASSARGKQSYEQYF. The sequenced CDR3 bases are TGTGCCAGCAGCGCCCGGGGGAAACAGTCCTACGAG. This chain joins TRBV7-2 and TRBJ2-7, with D tentatively TRBD2 (6 bases). The sequenced fragment ends 3 residues before the CDR3 boundary, so the rest is inferred from the germline J gene. Germline V gene data show CDR1 as SGHTA and CDR2 as FQGNSA. The CDR3 spans 15 residues. V was pared by 5 bases and J by 1 base, with 15 bases between. The whole variable domain, remainder taken from reference TRBV7-2 and TRBJ2-7, is GAGVSQSPSNKVTEKGKDVELRCDPISGHTALYWYRQSLGQGLEFLIYFQGNSAPDKSGLPSDRFSAERTGGSVSTLTIQRTQQEDSAVYLCASSARGKQSYEQYFGPGTRLTVT.

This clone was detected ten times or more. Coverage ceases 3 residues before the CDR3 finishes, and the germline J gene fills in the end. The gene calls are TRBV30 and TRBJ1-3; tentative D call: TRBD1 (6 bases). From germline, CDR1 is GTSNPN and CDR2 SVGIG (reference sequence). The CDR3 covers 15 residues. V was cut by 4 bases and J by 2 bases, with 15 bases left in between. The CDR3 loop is CAWKGQQHAGNTIYF. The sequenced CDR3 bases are TGTGCCTGGAAGGGACAACAACACGCTGGAAACACC.

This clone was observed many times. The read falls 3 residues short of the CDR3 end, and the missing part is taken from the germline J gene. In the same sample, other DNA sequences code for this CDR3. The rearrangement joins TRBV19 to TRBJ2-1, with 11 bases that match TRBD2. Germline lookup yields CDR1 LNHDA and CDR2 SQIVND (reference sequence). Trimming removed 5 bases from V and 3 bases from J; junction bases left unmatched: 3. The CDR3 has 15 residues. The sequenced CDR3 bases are TGTGCCAGTAGTGCGGGACTAGCGGACTACAATGAG. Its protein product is CASSAGLADYNE. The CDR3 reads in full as CASSAGLADYNEQFF.

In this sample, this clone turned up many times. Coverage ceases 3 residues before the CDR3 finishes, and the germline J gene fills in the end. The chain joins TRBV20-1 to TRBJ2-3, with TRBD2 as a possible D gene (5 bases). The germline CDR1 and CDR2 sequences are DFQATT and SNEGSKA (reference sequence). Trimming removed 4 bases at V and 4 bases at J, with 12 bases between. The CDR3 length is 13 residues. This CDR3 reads CSATGDLADTQYF. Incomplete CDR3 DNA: TGCAGTGCTACCGGGGATTTAGCAGATACG.

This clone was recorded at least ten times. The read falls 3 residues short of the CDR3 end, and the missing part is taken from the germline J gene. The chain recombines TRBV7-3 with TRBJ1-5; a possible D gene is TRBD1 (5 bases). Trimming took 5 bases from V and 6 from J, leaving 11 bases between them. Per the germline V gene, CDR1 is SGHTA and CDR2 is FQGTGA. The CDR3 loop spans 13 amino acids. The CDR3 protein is CASSPVGGQPQHF. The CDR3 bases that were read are TGTGCCAGCAGCCCCGTGGGGGGTCAGCCC.

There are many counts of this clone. The CDR3 spells CSARVAESIGNEQFF. The sequenced part of the CDR3 DNA is TGCAGTGCTAGAGTAGCGGAGTCAATAGGGAATGAG. This sequence joins TRBV20-1 and TRBJ2-1; D perhaps matches TRBD2 (6 bases). The read falls 3 residues short of the CDR3 end, and the missing part is taken from the germline J gene. Germline loops: CDR1 DFQATT, CDR2 SNEGSKA (reference sequence). The CDR3 spans 15 residues. Deletions cut 1 base from V and 7 bases from J, with 17 bases between.

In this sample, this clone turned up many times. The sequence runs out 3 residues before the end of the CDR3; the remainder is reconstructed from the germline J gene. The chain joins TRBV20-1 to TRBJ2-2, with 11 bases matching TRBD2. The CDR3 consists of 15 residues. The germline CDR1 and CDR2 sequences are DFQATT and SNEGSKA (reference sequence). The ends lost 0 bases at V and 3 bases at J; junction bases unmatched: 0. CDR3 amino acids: CSARDSGRDTGELFF. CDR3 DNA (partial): TGCAGTGCTAGAGATAGCGGGAGGGACACCGGGGAG.

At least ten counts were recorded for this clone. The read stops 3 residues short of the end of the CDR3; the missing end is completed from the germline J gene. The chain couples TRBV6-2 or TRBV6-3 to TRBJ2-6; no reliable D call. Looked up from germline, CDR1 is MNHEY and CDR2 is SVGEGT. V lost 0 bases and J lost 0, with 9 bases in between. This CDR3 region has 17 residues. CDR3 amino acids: CASSYSWAASGANVLTF. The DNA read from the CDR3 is TGTGCCAGCAGTTACTCATGGGCAGCCTCTGGGGCCAACGTC.

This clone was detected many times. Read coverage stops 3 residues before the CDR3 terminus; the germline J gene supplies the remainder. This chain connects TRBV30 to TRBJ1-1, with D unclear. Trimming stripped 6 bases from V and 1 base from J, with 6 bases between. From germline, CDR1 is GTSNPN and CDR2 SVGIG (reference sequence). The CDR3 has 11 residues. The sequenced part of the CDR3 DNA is TGTGCCTGTAACAGGAACACTGAA. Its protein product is CACNRNTE. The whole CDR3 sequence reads CACNRNTEAFF.

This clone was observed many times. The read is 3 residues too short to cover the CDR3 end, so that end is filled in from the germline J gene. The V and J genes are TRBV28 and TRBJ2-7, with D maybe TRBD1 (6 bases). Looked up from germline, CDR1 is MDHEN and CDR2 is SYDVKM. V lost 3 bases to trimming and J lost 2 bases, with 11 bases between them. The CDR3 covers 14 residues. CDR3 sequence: CASSFLQGTYEQYF. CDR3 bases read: TGTGCCAGCAGTTTCCTGCAGGGGACCTACGAG.

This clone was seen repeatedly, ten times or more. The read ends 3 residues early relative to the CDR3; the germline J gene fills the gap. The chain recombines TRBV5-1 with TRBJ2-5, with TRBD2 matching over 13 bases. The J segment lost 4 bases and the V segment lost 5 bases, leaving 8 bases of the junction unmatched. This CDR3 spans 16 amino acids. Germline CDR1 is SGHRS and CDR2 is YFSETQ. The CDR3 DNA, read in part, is TGCGCCAGCAGTACAGGGGGACTAGCGGGACGAGAGACC. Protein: CASSTGGLAGRET. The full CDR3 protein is CASSTGGLAGRETQYF.

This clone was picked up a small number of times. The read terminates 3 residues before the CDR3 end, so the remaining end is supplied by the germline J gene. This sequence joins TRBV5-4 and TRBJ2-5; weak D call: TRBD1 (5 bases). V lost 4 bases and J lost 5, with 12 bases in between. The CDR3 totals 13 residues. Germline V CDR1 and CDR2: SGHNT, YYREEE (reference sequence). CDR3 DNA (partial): TGTGCCAGCAGCGCGCAGGGTTCCGAGACC. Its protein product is CASSAQGSET. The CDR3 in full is CASSAQGSETQYF.

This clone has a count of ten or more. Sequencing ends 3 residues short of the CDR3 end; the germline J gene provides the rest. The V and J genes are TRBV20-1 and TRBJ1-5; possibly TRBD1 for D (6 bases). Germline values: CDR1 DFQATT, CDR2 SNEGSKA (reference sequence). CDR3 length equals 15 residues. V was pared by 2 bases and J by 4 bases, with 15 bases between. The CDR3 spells CSARRAGDGNQPQHF. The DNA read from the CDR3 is TGCAGTGCTAGACGGGCAGGGGACGGGAATCAGCCC.